Listed here is a single T cell receptor (beta chain). The data originate from a study of blood T cell repertoires in COVID-19. Turning to the study itself: The United States, Italy and Spain supplied acute and convalescent COVID-19 samples.

Participants' own reports of clinical history determined their cohort assignment. Two negative PCRs, clearance, or symptom resolution were required of recovered Cohort 3 donors. CDR3 length: 12 amino acids. Trimming stripped 0 bases from V and 6 bases from J, with 6 bases between. The germline V gene encodes CDR1 SQVTM and CDR2 ANQGSEA. Original data processing: Amplification from reference gene primers served as the basis for estimated nucleated cell counts. Generated by immunoSEQ multiplex PCR, the TCRdb table keeps only in-frame clones and is missing some. V and J calls and clone size come straight from that table; D and trimming were deduced from the DNA. The sample includes fewer than 400,000 clones, more than 85% of them seen just once.

The receptor was derived from a woman in her twenties or thirties who had recovered from COVID-19. The rearrangement links TRBV29-1 to TRBJ1-5; D is uncertain. Input material: PBMCs or T cells enriched from blood (not recorded which). The CDR3 loop reads CSVEDRGQPQHF. CDR3 nucleotides: TGCAGCGTTGAAGATCGGGGTCAGCCCCAGCATTTT.